Shown below are 21 T cell receptor beta chains from a single sample sequenced in a study of shared clonotypes between healthy human individuals. The table came from immunoSEQ multiplex PCR; TCRdb's copy has only in-frame clones and leaves some out. The repertoire includes 2 million to 2.5 million clones, more than 80% of them detected once, and about 0.37% sits in the top ten. The sample was naive CD4+ T cells from PBMCs. Subset specified: CD45RA+ positively selected. The source is a man younger than 35 in good health. Some clones in this sample may be carry-over from other donors' samples.

This clone has a single count. The chain combines TRBV5-1 with TRBJ2-1, with 8 bases identical to TRBD2. V lost 4 bases to trimming and J lost 2 bases; unmatched junction nucleotides: 11. Germline values: CDR1 SGHRS, CDR2 YFSETQ. The CDR3 runs to 17 residues. CDR3 DNA: TGCGCCAGCAGCCGAGCCACTAGCGGAGCGACCTACAATGAGCAGTTCTTC. It encodes CASSRATSGATYNEQFF.

This chain connects TRBV10-3 to TRBJ2-1; D not resolved. Looked up from germline, CDR1 is ENHRY and CDR2 is SYGVKD. The CDR3 runs 12 residues. V was shortened by 5 bases and J by 8 bases, with 10 bases between the two germline ends. The chain's CDR3 is CAISLGSDEQFF. As DNA, the CDR3 is TGTGCCATCAGTTTAGGCTCCGATGAGCAGTTCTTC.

A word on this clone: The same CDR3 arises from other DNA sequences in this sample as well. This chain uses TRBV11-3 with TRBJ2-3, with 7 positions matching TRBD2. J gave up 0 bases and V 1 base, and 4 bases lay outside the gene matches. The CDR3 is 16 residues long. CDR1 is SGHNT, CDR2 YENEEA, per germline. CDR3 sequence (DNA): TGTGCCAGCAGCTTAGGGCTAGCGGAAAGCACAGATACGCAGTATTTT. This gives the protein CASSLGLAESTDTQYF.

Notes on this clone: The same CDR3 is also encoded by other DNA sequences in this sample. The chain links TRBV7-3 to TRBJ2-3, with D unresolved. The CDR3 sequence is 13 residues long. Trimming took 2 bases from V and 3 from J, leaving 6 bases between them. CDR1 and CDR2 from the germline V gene are SGHTA and FQGTGA. As DNA, the CDR3 is TGTGCCAGCAGCTTATTATCAACAGATACGCAGTATTTT. Its protein is CASSLLSTDTQYF.

This sequence joins TRBV14 and TRBJ2-3, with D possibly being TRBD1 or TRBD2 (5 bases each). Looked up from germline, CDR1 is SGHDN and CDR2 is FVKESK. The CDR3 has 17 amino acids. Trimming left V 1 base short and J 5 bases short, with 19 bases between. The chain's CDR3 is CASSQAGTAGPRDTQYF. CDR3 nucleotides: TGTGCCAGCAGCCAAGCCGGGACCGCTGGACCGAGAGATACGCAGTATTTT.

V and J are TRBV14 and TRBJ2-7, with 8 bases matching TRBD2. The V and J ends lost 8 bases and 5 bases, in that order; junction bases with no gene match: 5. CDR1 is SGHDN, CDR2 FVKESK, per germline. This CDR3 has 12 amino acids. CDR3 loop: CASGGLVHEQYF. CDR3 coding DNA: TGTGCCAGCGGGGGACTAGTCCACGAGCAGTACTTC. The variable domain in full, with the rest retrieved from reference TRBV14 and TRBJ2-7, is EAGVTQFPSHSVIEKGQTVTLRCDPISGHDNLYWYRRVMGKEIKFLLHFVKESKQDESGMPNNRFLAERTGGTYSTLKVQPAELEDSGVYFCASGGLVHEQYFGPGTRLTVT.

The rearrangement uses TRBV7-9 and TRBJ2-3; the match to TRBD2 covers 8 bases. The CDR3 runs 17 residues. Germline V CDR1 and CDR2: SEHNR, FQNEAQ (reference sequence). V trimming: 0 bases; J trimming: 3 bases; junction bases outside the gene matches: 8. Here the CDR3 DNA reads TGTGCCAGCAGCTTAGCACTGGCGGGAGGCGGTACAGATACGCAGTATTTT. Protein sequence: CASSLALAGGGTDTQYF.

The rearrangement joins TRBV4-1 to TRBJ1-6; the D is unclear. Germline V gene data show CDR1 as MGHRA and CDR2 as YSYEKL. V shed 0 bases and J shed 9 bases, with 12 bases lying between them. The CDR3 is made up of 15 amino acids. The CDR3 is CASSQDPAPSSPLHF. As DNA, the CDR3 is TGCGCCAGCAGCCAAGATCCAGCTCCGAGTTCACCCCTCCACTTT.

The chain links TRBV5-1 to TRBJ1-3; TRBD1 matches 9 bases. J was trimmed by 4 bases and V by 4 bases; bases with no gene match: 6. The CDR3 is 15 residues long. Germline V gives CDR1 SGHRS, CDR2 YFSETQ. CDR3 protein: CASSPDTGGGNTIYF. CDR3 coding DNA: TGCGCCAGCAGCCCGGATACAGGGGGCGGAAACACCATATATTTT.

The V and J genes are TRBV28 and TRBJ2-2; TRBD1 matches at 8 bases. The CDR3 consists of 15 residues. CDR1 is MDHEN and CDR2 is SYDVKM in the germline V gene. V lost 5 bases, J lost 7 bases, and 9 bases stayed unmatched. The CDR3: CASSTGTGGYGELFF. The CDR3 DNA reads as TGTGCCAGCAGTACCGGGACAGGCGGGTACGGGGAGCTGTTTTTT.

About this clone: At the DNA level, this CDR3 is encoded by other sequences in the same sample as well. The V and J genes are TRBV2 and TRBJ2-2; D remains unclear. The length of the CDR3 is 11 residues. V lost 4 bases and J lost 6, with 3 bases in between. Germline loops: CDR1 SNHLY, CDR2 FYNNEI. The CDR3 region is CASSVAGELFF. In DNA, the CDR3 is TGTGCCAGCAGTGTCGCCGGGGAGCTGTTTTTT.

This clone was found once. This chain connects TRBV30 to TRBJ2-1; TRBD1 is a possible D gene (5 bases). The CDR3 is made up of 11 amino acids. Looked up from germline, CDR1 is GTSNPN and CDR2 is SVGIG (reference sequence). Trimming left V 5 bases short and J 7 bases short, with 9 bases between. The CDR3 reads CAWAQGNEQFF. The CDR3, as DNA: TGTGCCTGGGCCCAGGGAAATGAGCAGTTCTTC.

The V call is TRBV14, the J call TRBJ2-4; D may match TRBD1 or TRBD2 (5 bases each). Germline V gene sequence: CDR1 SGHDN, CDR2 FVKESK. Deletions cut 2 bases from V and 6 bases from J, with 8 bases between. The CDR3 extends over 13 amino acids. The CDR3 nucleotides are TGTGCCAGCAGCCAACGGGGCTCAAACATTCAGTACTTC. Its translation: CASSQRGSNIQYF.

The chain joins TRBV28 to TRBJ1-1, with 7 bases matching TRBD1. Per the germline V gene, CDR1 is MDHEN and CDR2 is SYDVKM. CDR3 length: 12 residues. With 6 bases clipped from V and 9 bases from J, the junction kept 7 bases outside the gene matches. The DNA of the CDR3 is TGTGCCAGCAGCCAACTGACAGGGAAAGCTTTCTTT. Translating gives CASSQLTGKAFF. The entire variable domain, with the rest obtained from reference TRBV28 and TRBJ1-1, is as follows: DVKVTQSSRYLVKRTGEKVFLECVQDMDHENMFWYRQDPGLGLRLIYFSYDVKMKEKGDIPEGYSVSREKKERFSLILESASTNQTSMYLCASSQLTGKAFFGQGTRLTVV.

The chain couples TRBV4-1 to TRBJ1-4; no firm D call. Between the trimmed V and J ends, which lost 4 bases and 0 bases, there was a span of 6 bases. The CDR3 consists of 14 residues. Germline V gene lookup returns CDR1 MGHRA and CDR2 YSYEKL. The CDR3 here is CASSPLATNEKLFF. The CDR3 DNA is TGCGCCAGCAGCCCCCTTGCAACTAATGAAAAACTGTTTTTT.

This rearrangement joins TRBV5-6 to TRBJ2-7; the D is unclear. Germline V CDR1 and CDR2: SGHDT, YYEEEE. V was clipped by 4 bases and J by 7 bases, with 21 bases between them. The length of the CDR3 is 15 residues. Here the CDR3 reads CASSVDPSGVVEQYF. For the CDR3, the DNA is TGTGCCAGCAGCGTGGATCCCTCCGGAGTAGTAGAGCAGTACTTC.

The chain combines TRBV14 with TRBJ2-7, with no clear D. Trimming stripped 4 bases from V and 4 bases from J, with 8 bases between. The CDR3 spans 12 residues. CDR1 SGHDN and CDR2 FVKESK come from the germline V gene. The CDR3 nucleotides are TGTGCCAGCAGCCTTACGAGTTACGAGCAGTACTTC. It yields the protein CASSLTSYEQYF. Variable domain in full (rest from reference TRBV14 and TRBJ2-7): EAGVTQFPSHSVIEKGQTVTLRCDPISGHDNLYWYRRVMGKEIKFLLHFVKESKQDESGMPNNRFLAERTGGTYSTLKVQPAELEDSGVYFCASSLTSYEQYFGPGTRLTVT.

The chain combines TRBV5-1 with TRBJ2-1; D gene unclear. The length of the CDR3 is 16 residues. Trimming stripped 0 bases from V and 7 bases from J, with 17 bases between. Germline assignment: CDR1 SGHRS and CDR2 YFSETQ. CDR3 coding DNA: TGCGCCAGCAGCTTGGATCCGTTGGCTCCCCGAAATGAGCAGTTCTTC. Residues: CASSLDPLAPRNEQFF.

The V gene is TRBV7-9, the J gene TRBJ2-2; D is uncertain. Trimming shortened V by 5 bases and J by 5 bases, and 24 bases separated the two germline ends. Germline values: CDR1 SEHNR, CDR2 FQNEAQ (reference sequence). This CDR3 has 18 amino acids. The CDR3 is CASSPSGQVAKRTGELFF. In DNA, the CDR3 is TGTGCCAGCAGCCCTAGTGGGCAGGTGGCTAAGAGGACCGGGGAGCTGTTTTTT. The full variable domain, with the rest looked up from reference TRBV7-9 and TRBJ2-2, is DTGVSQNPRHKITKRGQNVTFRCDPISEHNRLYWYRQTLGQGPEFLTYFQNEAQLEKSRLLSDRFSAERPKGSFSTLEIQRTEQGDSAMYLCASSPSGQVAKRTGELFFGEGSRLTVL.

V is TRBV11-2 and J is TRBJ1-1; D not certain. The CDR3 is made up of 14 amino acids. Between the trimmed V and J ends, which lost 4 bases and 10 bases, there was a span of 19 bases. Looked up from germline, CDR1 is SGHAT and CDR2 is FQNNGV. The CDR3 sequence is CASSSASYRRVAFF. The CDR3 DNA sequence: TGTGCCAGCAGCTCGGCATCCTATCGCCGGGTAGCTTTCTTT.

This clone was seen just once. Different DNA sequences within this sample yield the same CDR3. The gene calls are TRBV5-1 and TRBJ2-7, with D possibly matching TRBD2 (6 bases). Trimming stripped 0 bases from V and 3 bases from J, with 10 bases between. The CDR3 covers 14 residues. The germline gives CDR1 SGHRS, CDR2 YFSETQ. The CDR3 DNA sequence: TGCGCCAGCAGCTTGGCCGGGGGAAGCTACGAGCAGTACTTC. It encodes CASSLAGGSYEQYF. The full variable domain, rest sourced from reference TRBV5-1 and TRBJ2-7, is KAGVTQTPRYLIKTRGQQVTLSCSPISGHRSVSWYQQTPGQGLQFLFEYFSETQRNKGNFPGRFSGRQFSNSRSEMNVSTLELGDSALYLCASSLAGGSYEQYFGPGTRLTVT.